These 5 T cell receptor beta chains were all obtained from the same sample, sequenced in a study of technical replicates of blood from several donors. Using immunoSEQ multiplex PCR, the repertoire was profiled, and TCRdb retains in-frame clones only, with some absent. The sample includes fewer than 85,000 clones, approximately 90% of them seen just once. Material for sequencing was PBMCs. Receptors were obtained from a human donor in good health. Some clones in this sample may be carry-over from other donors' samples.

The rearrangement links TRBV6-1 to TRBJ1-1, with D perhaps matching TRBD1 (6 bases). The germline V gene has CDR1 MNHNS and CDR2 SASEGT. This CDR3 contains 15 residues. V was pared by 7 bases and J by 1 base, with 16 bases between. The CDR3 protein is CASMRGPFGNTEAFF. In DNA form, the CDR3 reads TGTGCCAGCATGCGGGGGCCCTTTGGGAACACTGAAGCTTTCTTT.

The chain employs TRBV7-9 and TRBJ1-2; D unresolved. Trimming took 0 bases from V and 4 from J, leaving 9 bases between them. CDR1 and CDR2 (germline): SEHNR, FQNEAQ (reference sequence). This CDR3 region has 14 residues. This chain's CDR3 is CASSLAGSSYGYTF. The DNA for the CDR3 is TGTGCCAGCAGCTTAGCGGGCAGCTCCTATGGCTACACCTTC.

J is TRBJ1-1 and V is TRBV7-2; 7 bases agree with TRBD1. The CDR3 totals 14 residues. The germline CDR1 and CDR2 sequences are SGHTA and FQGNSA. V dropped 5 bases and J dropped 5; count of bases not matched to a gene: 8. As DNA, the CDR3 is TGTGCCAGCAGCCTCAACAGGGGAGGAACTGAAGCTTTCTTT. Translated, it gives CASSLNRGGTEAFF.

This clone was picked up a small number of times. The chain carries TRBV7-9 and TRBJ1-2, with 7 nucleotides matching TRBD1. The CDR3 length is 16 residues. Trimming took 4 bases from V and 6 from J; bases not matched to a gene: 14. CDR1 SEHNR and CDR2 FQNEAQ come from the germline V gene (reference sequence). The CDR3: CASSSRYPRQGHGYTF. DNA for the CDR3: TGTGCCAGCAGCTCTAGATACCCCAGACAGGGCCATGGCTACACCTTC.

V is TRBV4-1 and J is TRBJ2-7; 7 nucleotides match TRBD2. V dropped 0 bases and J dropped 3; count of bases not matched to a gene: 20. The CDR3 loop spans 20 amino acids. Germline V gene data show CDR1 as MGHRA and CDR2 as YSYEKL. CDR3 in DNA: TGCGCCAGCAGCCAAGAATACGTAGCGGGTAGGAGGACCCGCGGCTACGAGCAGTACTTC. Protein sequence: CASSQEYVAGRRTRGYEQYF.